This T cell receptor (beta chain) is from a study of OX40 agonist ivuxolimab in advanced cancers. Study summary: An agonistic human IgG2 monoclonal antibody against OX40 (CD134) was given. Study findings and constraints: CD8+ T cells averaged more expanded clones than CD4+.

Produced via immunoSEQ multiplex PCR; TCRdb's table is partial and in-frame only. The table records around 39,000 clones, around 80% of them present only once. About this clone: Its specificity is unknown. The sample carries other DNA sequences with the same CDR3.

Autoimmune disease history or systemic immunosuppression led to patient exclusion. Trimming cost V 0 bases and J 4 bases; bases outside gene matches: 5. This CDR3 region has 15 residues. Germline V gene sequence: CDR1 MNHNS, CDR2 SASEGT. The chain is built from TRBV6-1 and TRBJ1-2; 7 nucleotides agree with TRBD1. The material sequenced was CD4+ or CD8+ T cells sorted from blood, taken in a trial of the OX40 agonist ivuxolimab. The source is an adult with an advanced solid tumor such as melanoma, head and neck, liver or kidney cancer. CDR3 protein: CASSEAPGQSYGYTF. The CDR3, as DNA: TGTGCCAGCAGTGAAGCCCCGGGACAGTCCTATGGCTACACCTTC.